Below, one T cell receptor (beta chain) is given with its context. J gave up 9 bases and V 0 bases, and 5 bases lay outside the gene matches. Germline assignment: CDR1 SGHKS and CDR2 YYEKEE (reference sequence). The CDR3 extends over 14 amino acids. The sample comes from a study of shared clonotypes between healthy human individuals. Assay used: immunoSEQ multiplex PCR; TCRdb lists only in-frame clones, some missing. The data hold about 380,000 clones, with around 96% observed a single time. The rearrangement links TRBV5-5 to TRBJ2-1, with 8 bases identical to TRBD1. Sequenced input: memory CD8+ T cells sorted from blood. Subset indicated: CD45RO+ cells pooled with CCR7-negative TemRA cells. The origin of this receptor is a young man in good health. In nucleotides, the CDR3 is TGTGCCAGCAGCTTGGGCAGGGGGCAGGGTGAGCAGTTCTTC. This codes for CASSLGRGQGEQFF.